Below, 2 T cell receptor beta chains from the same sample are listed, as sequenced in a study of blood T cell repertoires in COVID-19. TCRdb's table, derived via immunoSEQ multiplex PCR, lists solely in-frame clones and lacks some. The profile covers fewer than 250,000 clones, with approximately 84% appearing a single time and under 5% taken by the ten largest. Sequenced material: peripheral blood. Receptors originate from a man between 45 and 60 years old with acute or convalescent COVID-19.

With regard to this clone: At one end, the junction sequence differs from germline, possibly due to a read error. This sequence joins TRBV24-1 and TRBJ2-1; perhaps TRBD1 as D (6 bases). Germline V lookup: CDR1 KGHDR, CDR2 SFDVKD. This CDR3 comprises 13 residues. CDR3 sequence reads: CATSELRDNEQFF. CDR3 nucleotides: TGTGCCACCAGTGAGCTTCGGGACAACGAGCAGTTCTTC.

Points on this clone: A read error is possible here, since a much larger clone lies one base away. The chain combines TRBV6-4 with TRBJ1-6, with TRBD1 matching over 8 bases. With V trimmed by 6 bases and J by 7 bases, 2 bases remained unmatched. CDR1 and CDR2 (germline): MRHNA, SNTAGT. This CDR3 has 13 amino acids. The CDR3 DNA sequence: TGTGCCAGCAGCACAGGGGGAAATTCACCCCTCCACTTT. It translates to CASSTGGNSPLHF.